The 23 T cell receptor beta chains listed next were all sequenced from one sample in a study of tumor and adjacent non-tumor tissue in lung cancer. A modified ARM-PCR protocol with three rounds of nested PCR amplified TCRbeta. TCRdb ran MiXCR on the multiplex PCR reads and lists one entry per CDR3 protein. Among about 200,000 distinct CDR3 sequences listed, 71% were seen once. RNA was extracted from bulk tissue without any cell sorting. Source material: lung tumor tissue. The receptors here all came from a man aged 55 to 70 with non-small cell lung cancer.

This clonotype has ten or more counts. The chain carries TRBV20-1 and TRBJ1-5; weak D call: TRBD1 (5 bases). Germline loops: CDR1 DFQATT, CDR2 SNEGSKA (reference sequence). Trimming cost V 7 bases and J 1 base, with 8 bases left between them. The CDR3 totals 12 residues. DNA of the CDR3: TGCAGTGGGGGCAGAAGCAATCAGCCCCAGCATTTT. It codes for CSGGRSNQPQHF.

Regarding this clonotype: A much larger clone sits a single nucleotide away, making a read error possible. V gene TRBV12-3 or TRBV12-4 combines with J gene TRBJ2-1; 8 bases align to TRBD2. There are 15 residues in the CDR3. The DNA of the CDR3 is TGTGCCAGCAGTTTGCAAGCGGGAGTGAGAGATGAGGAGTTCTTC. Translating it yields CASSLQAGVRDEEFF.

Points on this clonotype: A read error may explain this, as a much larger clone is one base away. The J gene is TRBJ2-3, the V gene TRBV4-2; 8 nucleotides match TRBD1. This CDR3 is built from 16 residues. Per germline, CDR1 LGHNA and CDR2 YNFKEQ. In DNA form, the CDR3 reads TGTGCCAGCAGCCAAGATATGGCAGGGGGCACATATACGCAGTATTTT. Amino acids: CASSQDMAGGTYTQYF.

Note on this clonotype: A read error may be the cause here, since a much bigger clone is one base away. The DNA for the CDR3 is TGTGCCAGATCGGGACTTTACACAGATACGCAGTATTTT. Amino acid sequence: CARSGLYTDTQYF. The gene calls are TRBV6-1 and TRBJ2-3; the D gene is possibly TRBD2 (6 bases). Germline loops: CDR1 MNHNS, CDR2 SASEGT. The CDR3 is made up of 13 amino acids. V was clipped by 9 bases and J by 2 bases, with 12 bases between them.

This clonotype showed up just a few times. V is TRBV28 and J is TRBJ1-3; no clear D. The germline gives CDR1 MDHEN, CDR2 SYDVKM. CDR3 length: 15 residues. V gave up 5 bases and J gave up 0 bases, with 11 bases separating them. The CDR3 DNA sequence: TGTGCCAGCAGTCCGGGATCCAACTCTGGAAACACCATATATTTT. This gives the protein CASSPGSNSGNTIYF. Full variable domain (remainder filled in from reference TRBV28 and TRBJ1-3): DVKVTQSSRYLVKRTGEKVFLECVQDMDHENMFWYRQDPGLGLRLIYFSYDVKMKEKGDIPEGYSVSREKKERFSLILESASTNQTSMYLCASSPGSNSGNTIYFGEGSWLTVV.

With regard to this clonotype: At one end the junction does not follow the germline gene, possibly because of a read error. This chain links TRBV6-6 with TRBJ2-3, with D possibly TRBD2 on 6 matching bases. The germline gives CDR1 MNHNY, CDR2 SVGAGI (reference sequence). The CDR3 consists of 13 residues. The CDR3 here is CASSDRGGRTQYF. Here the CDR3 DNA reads TGCGCCAGCAGTGACCGAGGAGGGCGTACGCAGTATTTT.

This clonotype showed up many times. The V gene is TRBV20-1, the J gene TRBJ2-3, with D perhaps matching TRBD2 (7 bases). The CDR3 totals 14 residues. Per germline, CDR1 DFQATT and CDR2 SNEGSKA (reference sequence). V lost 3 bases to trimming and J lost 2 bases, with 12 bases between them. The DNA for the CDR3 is TGCAGTGCTAGGGGGGGGCAGAACACAGATACGCAGTATTTT. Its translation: CSARGGQNTDTQYF.

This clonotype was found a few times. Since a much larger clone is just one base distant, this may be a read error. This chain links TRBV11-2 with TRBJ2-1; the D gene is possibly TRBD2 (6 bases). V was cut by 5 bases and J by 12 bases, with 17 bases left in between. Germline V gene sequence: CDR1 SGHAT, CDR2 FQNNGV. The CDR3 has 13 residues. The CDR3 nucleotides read TGTGCCAGCAGCCTCGGGAGTTCGGGTGGGCAGTTCTTC. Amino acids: CASSLGSSGGQFF.

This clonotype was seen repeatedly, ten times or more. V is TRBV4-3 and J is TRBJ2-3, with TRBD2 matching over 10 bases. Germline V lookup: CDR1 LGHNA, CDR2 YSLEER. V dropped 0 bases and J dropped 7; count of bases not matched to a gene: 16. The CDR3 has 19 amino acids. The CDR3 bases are TGCGCCAGCAGCCAAGATTTCGAGTCCCCTAGCGGGAGACGAAATACGCAGTATTTT. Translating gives CASSQDFESPSGRRNTQYF.

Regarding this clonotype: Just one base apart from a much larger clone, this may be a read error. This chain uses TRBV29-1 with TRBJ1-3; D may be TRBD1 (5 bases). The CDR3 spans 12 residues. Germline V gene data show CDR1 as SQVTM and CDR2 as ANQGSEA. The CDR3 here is CSVGEDGSTIYF. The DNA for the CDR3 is TGCAGCGTGGGGGAGGATGGAAGCACCATATATTTT. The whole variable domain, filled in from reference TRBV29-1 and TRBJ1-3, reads SAVISQKPSRDICQRGTSLTIQCQVDSQVTMMFWYRQQPGQSLTLIATANQGSEATYESGFVIDKFPISRPNLTFSTLTVSNMSPEDSSIYLCSVGEDGSTIYFGEGSWLTVV.

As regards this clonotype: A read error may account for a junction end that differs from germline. In DNA form, the CDR3 reads TGTACCAGCATTGCAAACACGGAGGGCTACAAGCAGTACTTC. Encoded protein: CTSIANTEGYKQYF. The chain has TRBV6-1 and TRBJ2-7, with D possibly matching TRBD2 (6 bases). CDR1 and CDR2 from the germline V gene are MNHNS and SASEGT. CDR3 length: 14 amino acids.

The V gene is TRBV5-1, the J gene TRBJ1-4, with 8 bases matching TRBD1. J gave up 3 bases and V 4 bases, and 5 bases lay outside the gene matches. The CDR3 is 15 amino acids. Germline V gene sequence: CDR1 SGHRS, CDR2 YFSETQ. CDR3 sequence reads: CASSLQGAANEKLFF. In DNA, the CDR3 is TGCGCCAGCAGCCTCCAGGGGGCTGCTAATGAAAAACTGTTTTTT. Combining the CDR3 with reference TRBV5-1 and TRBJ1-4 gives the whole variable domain KAGVTQTPRYLIKTRGQQVTLSCSPISGHRSVSWYQQTPGQGLQFLFEYFSETQRNKGNFPGRFSGRQFSNSRSEMNVSTLELGDSALYLCASSLQGAANEKLFFGSGTQLSVL.

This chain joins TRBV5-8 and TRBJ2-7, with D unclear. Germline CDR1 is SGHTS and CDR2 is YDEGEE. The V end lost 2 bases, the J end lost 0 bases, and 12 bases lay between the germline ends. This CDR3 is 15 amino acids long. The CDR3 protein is CASSLQPDNSYEQYF. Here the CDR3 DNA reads TGTGCCAGCAGCTTACAGCCAGACAACTCCTACGAGCAGTACTTC.

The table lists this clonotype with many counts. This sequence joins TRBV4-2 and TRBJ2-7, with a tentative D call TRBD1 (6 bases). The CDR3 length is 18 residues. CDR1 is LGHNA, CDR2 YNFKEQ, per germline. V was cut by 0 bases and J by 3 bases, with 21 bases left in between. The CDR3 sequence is CASSQDSPGTGTIYEQYF. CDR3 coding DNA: TGTGCCAGCAGCCAAGATTCGCCTGGGACCGGGACAATCTACGAGCAGTACTTC.

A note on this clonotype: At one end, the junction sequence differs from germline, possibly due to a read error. CDR3 DNA: TGCAGCGTTGAAGCAGGACTAGCGCGAGGGAACGAGCAGAACTTC. As protein: CSVEAGLARGNEQNF. V and J are TRBV29-1 and TRBJ2-7, with 9 bases that match TRBD2. There are 15 residues in the CDR3. Germline assignment: CDR1 SQVTM and CDR2 ANQGSEA.

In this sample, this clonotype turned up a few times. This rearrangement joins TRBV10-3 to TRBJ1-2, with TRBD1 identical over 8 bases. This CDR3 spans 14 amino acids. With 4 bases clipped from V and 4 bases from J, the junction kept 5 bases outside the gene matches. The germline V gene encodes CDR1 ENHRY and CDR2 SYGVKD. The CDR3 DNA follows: TGTGCCATCAGTGTGACAGGGGCCCGCTATGGCTACACCTTC. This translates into CAISVTGARYGYTF.

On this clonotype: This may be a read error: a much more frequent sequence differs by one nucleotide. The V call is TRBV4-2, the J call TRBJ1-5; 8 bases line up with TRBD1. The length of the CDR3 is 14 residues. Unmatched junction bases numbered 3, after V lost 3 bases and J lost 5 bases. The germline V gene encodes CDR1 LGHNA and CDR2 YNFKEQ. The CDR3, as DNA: TGTGCCAGCAGCCAGGGACAGGTAGATCAGCCCCAGCATTTT. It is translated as CASSQGQVDQPQHF.

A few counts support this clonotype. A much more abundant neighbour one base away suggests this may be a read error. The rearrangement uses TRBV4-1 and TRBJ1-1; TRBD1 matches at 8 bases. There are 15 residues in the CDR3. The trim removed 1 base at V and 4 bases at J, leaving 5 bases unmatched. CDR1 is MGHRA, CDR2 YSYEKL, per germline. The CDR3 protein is CASSQGGQVSTEAFF. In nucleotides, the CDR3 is TGCGCCAGCAGCCAAGGGGGACAGGTGAGCACTGAAGCTTTCTTT.

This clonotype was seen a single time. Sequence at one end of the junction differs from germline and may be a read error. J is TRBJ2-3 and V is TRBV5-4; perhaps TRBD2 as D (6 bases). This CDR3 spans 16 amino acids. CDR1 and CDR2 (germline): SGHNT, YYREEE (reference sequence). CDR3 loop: CASSWRGRGRTDTEYF. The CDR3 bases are TGTGCCAGCAGCTGGAGGGGAAGGGGTCGCACAGATACGGAGTATTTT.

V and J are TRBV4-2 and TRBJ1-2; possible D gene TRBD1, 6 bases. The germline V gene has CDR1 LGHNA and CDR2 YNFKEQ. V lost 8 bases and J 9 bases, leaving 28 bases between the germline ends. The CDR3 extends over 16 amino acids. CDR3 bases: TGTGCCAGCGGCCCCCCTGCAGGGACGGAGGGGGATTGCTACACCTTC. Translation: CASGPPAGTEGDCYTF.

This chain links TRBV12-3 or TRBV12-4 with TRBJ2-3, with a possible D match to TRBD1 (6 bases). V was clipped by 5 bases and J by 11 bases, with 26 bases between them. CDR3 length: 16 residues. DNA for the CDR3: TGTGCCAGCAGTCCCGGACAGATCTCGCCAGTTGGAGTGCAGTATTTT. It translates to CASSPGQISPVGVQYF.

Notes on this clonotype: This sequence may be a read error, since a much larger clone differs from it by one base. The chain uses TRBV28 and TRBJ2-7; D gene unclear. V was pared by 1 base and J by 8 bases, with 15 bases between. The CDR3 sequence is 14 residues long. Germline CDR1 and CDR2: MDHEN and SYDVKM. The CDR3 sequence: CASSLSQRSGKQYF. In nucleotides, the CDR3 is TGTGCCAGCAGTTTATCTCAACGCTCCGGCAAGCAGTACTTC.

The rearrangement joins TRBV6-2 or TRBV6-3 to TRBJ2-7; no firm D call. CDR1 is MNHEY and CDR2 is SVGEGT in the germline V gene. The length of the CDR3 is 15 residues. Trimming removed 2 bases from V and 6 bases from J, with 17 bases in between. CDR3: CASSYRERFSAEQYF. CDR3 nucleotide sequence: TGTGCCAGCAGTTACCGCGAGCGTTTCTCGGCCGAGCAGTACTTC.